This entry lists 19 T cell receptor beta chains sequenced from one sample in a study of T cell responses to AZD1222 COVID-19 vaccine. Assay: immunoSEQ multiplex PCR; the TCRdb copy retains only in-frame clones and omits some. This table holds more than 140,000 clones, 70% to 90% found once. The sample here was peripheral blood, taken on day 0 of AZD1222 vaccination. These receptors all come from an adult in good health.

This chain joins TRBV29-1 and TRBJ2-1; 10 nucleotides match TRBD2. The length of the CDR3 is 17 residues. Germline loops: CDR1 SQVTM, CDR2 ANQGSEA. Unmatched junction bases numbered 5, after V lost 0 bases and J lost 0 bases. The CDR3 protein is CSVEEGPSGSSYNEQFF. As DNA, the CDR3 is TGCAGCGTTGAAGAGGGTCCTAGCGGGAGCTCCTACAATGAGCAGTTCTTC.

The chain carries TRBV6-5 and TRBJ1-1; 7 positions agree with TRBD1. There are 15 residues in the CDR3. Germline V gives CDR1 MNHEY, CDR2 SVGAGI. V trimming: 5 bases; J trimming: 6 bases; junction bases outside the gene matches: 12. The CDR3 nucleotides read TGTGCCAGCAGTCCGACGACAGGGTTGTCTTCTGAAGCTTTCTTT. It translates to CASSPTTGLSSEAFF.

This CDR3 reads CASSYGGGRGTGELFF. The CDR3 nucleotides read TGTGCCAGCAGTTACGGAGGGGGGAGAGGAACCGGGGAGCTGTTTTTT. The chain has TRBV6-6 and TRBJ2-2; the D gene could be TRBD1 or TRBD2 (6 bases each). CDR1 is MNHNY and CDR2 is SVGAGI in the germline V gene (reference sequence). The CDR3 sequence is 16 residues long. Trimming left V 2 bases short and J 5 bases short, with 15 bases between.

The rearrangement links TRBV5-5 to TRBJ1-1; perhaps TRBD1 as D (5 bases). Germline CDR1 is SGHKS and CDR2 is YYEKEE (reference sequence). V was pared by 0 bases and J by 5 bases, with 8 bases between. The CDR3 runs 13 residues. The CDR3 nucleotides read TGTGCCAGCAGCTTGGACAGGTATACTGAAGCTTTCTTT. This gives the protein CASSLDRYTEAFF.

CDR3 nucleotides: TGTGCCAGTAGAGGGATGTCCTACGAGCAGTACTTC. The encoded protein is CASRGMSYEQYF. The J gene is TRBJ2-7, the V gene TRBV19; D ambiguous. Trimming took off 6 bases at V and 1 base at J, with 7 bases between the two ends. Per the germline V gene, CDR1 is LNHDA and CDR2 is SQIVND (reference sequence). The CDR3 sequence is 12 residues long.

The genes are TRBV5-4 and TRBJ1-1, with TRBD1 as a possible D gene (6 bases). The V end was cut by 0 bases, the J end by 5 bases, with 14 bases between. The CDR3 sequence is 15 residues long. The V gene's germline CDR1 is SGHNT and CDR2 YYREEE (reference sequence). CDR3 sequence reads: CASSLDGGAGTEAFF. The CDR3 region has the DNA TGTGCCAGCAGCTTGGATGGGGGGGCAGGGACTGAAGCTTTCTTT.

V gene TRBV25-1 combines with J gene TRBJ2-5; D unresolved. With 3 bases removed from V and 5 bases from J, the gap between germline ends came to 13 bases. The CDR3 totals 14 residues. Germline CDR1 and CDR2: MGHDK and SYGVNS. The CDR3 reads CASSDWGSGETQYF. The CDR3 DNA sequence: TGTGCCAGCAGTGATTGGGGTTCTGGGGAGACCCAGTACTTC.

V and J are TRBV7-2 and TRBJ2-7; 7 positions agree with TRBD2. The trim removed 6 bases at V and 5 bases at J, leaving 10 bases unmatched. This CDR3 has 14 amino acids. From germline, CDR1 is SGHTA and CDR2 FQGNSA. CDR3 nucleotide sequence: TGTGCCAGCAGACACATGCGGGAGAACCACGAGCAGTACTTC. This translates into CASRHMRENHEQYF. Variable domain in full (rest from reference TRBV7-2 and TRBJ2-7): GAGVSQSPSNKVTEKGKDVELRCDPISGHTALYWYRQSLGQGLEFLIYFQGNSAPDKSGLPSDRFSAERTGGSVSTLTIQRTQQEDSAVYLCASRHMRENHEQYFGPGTRLTVT.

This clone has a handful of counts. The rearrangement uses TRBV2 and TRBJ2-1, with D unresolved. Germline V gene data show CDR1 as SNHLY and CDR2 as FYNNEI. The CDR3 length is 12 residues. The V end was cut by 5 bases, the J end by 7 bases, with 9 bases between. This CDR3 reads CASSYMRNEQFF. As DNA, the CDR3 is TGTGCCAGCAGTTATATGAGGAATGAGCAGTTCTTC.

The J gene is TRBJ1-3, the V gene TRBV13; no firm D call. CDR3 length: 15 amino acids. V was clipped by 2 bases and J by 2 bases, with 10 bases between them. Germline V lookup: CDR1 PRHDT, CDR2 FYEKMQ (reference sequence). This chain's CDR3 is CASSLYRLTGNTIYF. DNA for the CDR3: TGTGCCAGCAGCTTATATCGGCTCACTGGAAACACCATATATTTT.

This sequence joins TRBV11-3 and TRBJ2-1, with a weak D call TRBD1 (5 bases). Germline CDR1 is SGHNT and CDR2 is YENEEA. CDR3 length: 14 amino acids. The V end lost 1 base, the J end lost 4 bases, and 8 bases lay between the germline ends. Here the CDR3 DNA reads TGTGCCAGCAGCTTAGGACAGCTTTACAATGAGCAGTTCTTC. Protein sequence: CASSLGQLYNEQFF. Supplemented by reference TRBV11-3 and TRBJ2-1, the full variable domain reads EAGVVQSPRYKIIEKKQPVAFWCNPISGHNTLYWYLQNLGQGPELLIRYENEEAVDDSQLPKDRFSAERLKGVDSTLKIQPAELGDSAVYLCASSLGQLYNEQFFGPGTRLTVL.

CDR3 DNA sequence: TGTGCCAGCTCCTCGGGGAGGATAAGTGAAGCTTTCTTT. It encodes CASSSGRISEAFF. The rearrangement links TRBV5-4 to TRBJ1-1, with no clear D. Germline loops: CDR1 SGHNT, CDR2 YYREEE (reference sequence). Trimming removed 7 bases from V and 7 bases from J, with 17 bases in between. The CDR3 sequence is 13 residues long.

The chain couples TRBV9 to TRBJ1-6; 7 positions agree with TRBD1. The CDR3 is 14 residues long. CDR1 is SGDLS, CDR2 YYNGEE, per germline. Trimming took 0 bases from V and 10 from J; bases not matched to a gene: 4. CDR3 sequence: CASSVEAGGSPLHF. The CDR3 nucleotides are TGTGCCAGCAGCGTAGAGGCAGGGGGGTCACCCCTCCACTTT.

This sequence joins TRBV12-3 or TRBV12-4 and TRBJ1-1; D is uncertain. V was trimmed by 6 bases and J by 2 bases, leaving 10 bases between them. This CDR3 is 13 amino acids long. The CDR3 sequence is CASRTPGNTEAFF. In DNA form, the CDR3 reads TGTGCCAGCAGGACCCCGGGAAACACTGAAGCTTTCTTT.

V usage is TRBV19 and J usage is TRBJ1-2; 7 bases agree with TRBD1. CDR3 size: 16 residues. The germline V gene encodes CDR1 LNHDA and CDR2 SQIVND (reference sequence). The trim removed 2 bases at V and 3 bases at J, leaving 9 bases unmatched. DNA of the CDR3: TGTGCCAGTAGTATACCCCCCCGACAGGGACACTATGGCTACACCTTC. It specifies CASSIPPRQGHYGYTF.

Notes on this clone: Other DNA variants within this sample encode the same CDR3. V and J are TRBV7-2 and TRBJ2-7; D unresolved. From germline, CDR1 is SGHTA and CDR2 FQGNSA. The CDR3 is made up of 13 amino acids. Deletions cut 5 bases from V and 0 bases from J, with 8 bases between. The DNA of the CDR3 is TGTGCCAGCAGCCCCGACGCCTCCTACGAGCAGTACTTC. Its translation is CASSPDASYEQYF. Based on the CDR3 plus reference TRBV7-2 and TRBJ2-7, the full variable domain is GAGVSQSPSNKVTEKGKDVELRCDPISGHTALYWYRQSLGQGLEFLIYFQGNSAPDKSGLPSDRFSAERTGGSVSTLTIQRTQQEDSAVYLCASSPDASYEQYFGPGTRLTVT.

The chain is built from TRBV3-1 (or the pseudogene TRBV3-2) and TRBJ2-7, with TRBD2 matching over 10 bases. V shed 3 bases, J shed 3 bases, and the junction held 5 bases outside the gene matches. The germline CDR1 and CDR2 sequences are LGHDT and YNNKEL (reference sequence). The CDR3 is made up of 15 amino acids. The CDR3 DNA sequence: TGTGCCAGCAGCCAGCAAGCGGGGGGGGGCTACGAGCAGTACTTC. This gives the protein CASSQQAGGGYEQYF.

This chain connects TRBV5-6 to TRBJ1-2, with D possibly being TRBD1 (6 bases). Germline CDR1 SGHDT, CDR2 YYEEEE. Trimming left V 4 bases short and J 2 bases short, with 15 bases between. This CDR3 contains 15 residues. CDR3 sequence (DNA): TGTGCCAGCAGCAAGGACAGACGTTTCAACTATGGCTACACCTTC. Encoded protein: CASSKDRRFNYGYTF.

This chain joins TRBV10-3 and TRBJ2-1; unclear D gene. V shed 0 bases and J shed 7 bases, with 7 bases lying between them. Germline V gives CDR1 ENHRY, CDR2 SYGVKD. This CDR3 comprises 13 residues. The CDR3 sequence is CAISESNGNEQFF. CDR3 DNA sequence: TGTGCCATCAGTGAGTCGAACGGGAATGAGCAGTTCTTC.